This T cell receptor beta chain was sequenced during a study of T cells after posttransplantation cyclophosphamide. Study results and caveats: Later post-transplant blood repertoires were often dominated by donor CD8+ memory clones. TRB overlap between skin or GI tissue T cells and blood was limited. Recipient CMV seropositivity and CMV reactivation strongly tracked TRB clonality.

This clone was seen many times. Antigen unknown. The germline CDR1 and CDR2 sequences are SSHAT and FNYEAQ (reference sequence). V lost 4 bases to trimming and J lost 0 bases, with 21 bases between them. CDR3 length: 18 amino acids. Clones were sequenced by immunoSEQ multiplex PCR, and TCRdb holds only the in-frame ones, with some missing. This repertoire holds around 26,000 clones, and none appear only once. Peripheral blood was collected from the related graft donor on the marrow donation day. The sequencing input was PBMCs. The V gene is TRBV7-7, the J gene TRBJ1-2; possibly TRBD1 for D (6 bases). The receptor comes from a woman aged 45-60 years in good health, CMV-negative, and a related stem cell transplant donor. This CDR3 is CASSCPGHLLNPNYGYTF. The CDR3 DNA follows: TGTGCCAGCAGCTGTCCGGGACACCTCTTAAACCCTAACTATGGCTACACCTTC.